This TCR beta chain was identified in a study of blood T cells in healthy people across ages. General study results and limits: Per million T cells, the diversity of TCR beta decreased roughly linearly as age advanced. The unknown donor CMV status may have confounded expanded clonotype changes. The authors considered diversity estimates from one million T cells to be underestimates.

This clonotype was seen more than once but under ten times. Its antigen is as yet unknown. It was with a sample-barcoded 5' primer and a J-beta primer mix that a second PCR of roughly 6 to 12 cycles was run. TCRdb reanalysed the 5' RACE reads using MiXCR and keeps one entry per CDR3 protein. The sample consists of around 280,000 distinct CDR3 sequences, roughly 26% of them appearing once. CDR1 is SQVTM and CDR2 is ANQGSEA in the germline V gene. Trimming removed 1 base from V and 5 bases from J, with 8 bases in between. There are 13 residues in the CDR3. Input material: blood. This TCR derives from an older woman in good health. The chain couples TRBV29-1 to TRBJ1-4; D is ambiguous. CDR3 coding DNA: TGCAGCGTTGAAGCGCCGCCAAATGAAAAACTGTTTTTT. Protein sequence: CSVEAPPNEKLFF.